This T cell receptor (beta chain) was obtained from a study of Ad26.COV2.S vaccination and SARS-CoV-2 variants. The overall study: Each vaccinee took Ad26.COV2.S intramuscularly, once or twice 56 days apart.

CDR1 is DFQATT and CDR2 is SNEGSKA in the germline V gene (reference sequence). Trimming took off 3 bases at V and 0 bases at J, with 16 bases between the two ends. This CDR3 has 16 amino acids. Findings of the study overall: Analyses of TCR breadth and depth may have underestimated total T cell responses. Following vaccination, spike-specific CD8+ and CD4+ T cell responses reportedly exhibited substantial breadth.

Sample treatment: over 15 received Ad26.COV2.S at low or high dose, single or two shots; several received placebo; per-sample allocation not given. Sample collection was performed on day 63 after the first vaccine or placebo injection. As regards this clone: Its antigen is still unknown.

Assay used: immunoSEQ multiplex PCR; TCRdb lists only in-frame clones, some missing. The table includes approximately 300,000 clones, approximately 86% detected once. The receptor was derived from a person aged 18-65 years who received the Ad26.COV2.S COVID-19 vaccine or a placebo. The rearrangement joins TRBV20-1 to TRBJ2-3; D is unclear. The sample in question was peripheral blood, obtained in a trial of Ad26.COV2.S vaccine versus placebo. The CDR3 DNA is TGCAGTGCTAGTCCCCGAATCACCTTTAGCACAGATACGCAGTATTTT. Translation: CSASPRITFSTDTQYF.